The sequence of this T cell receptor (beta chain) was determined in a study of CXCR3-negative and CXCR3-positive naive CD8 T cells (dated by TCRdb to the late 2010s). About the study as a whole: In total, 110 million to 150 million TRB reads were obtained, corresponding to roughly 1.5 +/- 0.3 million reads per library. Diversity and physicochemical repertoire analyses were performed on about 12 donors pooled from two independent experiments. For the TRBV-TRBJ cluster analysis, the naive subsets came from roughly 5 donors, while the memory cells came from 3 donors. Beyond this particular receptor, the publication reports: TRB CDR3s from CXCR3-positive naive cells showed higher hydrophobicity (lower Kidera factor 4), lower energy, and higher strength and volume indices than CXCR3-negative naive cells. Within the same donor, TRBV-TRBJ usage looked similar between naive CXCR3-negative and CXCR3-positive cells, but memory cells had distinct patterns. CXCR3 expression partially decreased after cryopreservation, so most assays used freshly isolated PBMCs. Because surface CD5, which is linked to self-reactivity in mice, was comparable between the naive subsets, TCR interaction strength was also inferred from TRB CDR3 physicochemical properties. Both naive subsets had comparably high repertoire diversity, while memory CD8+ T cells had much lower repertoire diversity.

On this clonotype itself: The clone's antigen remains unknown.

There are 13 amino acids in the CDR3, from cysteine to phenylalanine inclusive. DNA was not recorded. The germline V gene provides CDR1 SGHVS and CDR2 FNYEAQ. Sequencing was performed on a NextSeq 550. The Human TCR Profiling Kit (MiLaboratory) was used to make UMI-labeled 5' RACE TRB cDNA libraries. cDNA synthesis used the entire amount of extracted RNA, and PCR amplification then used the entire amount of cDNA produced. Libraries were prepared in parallel with an identical number of PCR cycles. Per the authors' processing: MIGEC and MiXCR extracted about 50,000 +/- 10,000 unique UMI-labeled TRB cDNA molecules per library, requiring at least two reads per UMI. On average, approximately 40,000 +/- 10,000 functional in-frame TRB CDR3 nucleotide clonotypes lacking stop codons were found per library. After downsampling to 5000 UMI-labeled TRB molecules per sample, diversity metrics, including normalized Shannon-Wiener and Chao1, were computed in VDJtools. For the central five CDR3 residues, VDJtools calculated physicochemical properties weighted by clonotype size, namely interaction energy, strength, volume and Kidera factor 4. The reads, reprocessed by TCRdb, yield one row per CDR3 protein sequence and no DNA. These V and J calls rely on TCRdb rather than the paper's analysis. This sample's listing comprises around 150,000 distinct CDR3 sequences. The ten largest clonotypes hold about 0.37% of the sample.

Each CD8+ T cell subset was flow-sorted in triplicate, and 300,000 or so cells per subset were placed directly into RLT lysis buffer. To keep memory contaminants out, a stringent definition of naive CD8+ T cells was applied: CD45RO-CCR7+CD27+CD95-. Standard density gradient centrifugation was used to isolate peripheral blood mononuclear cells from buffy coats. A FACSAria III was used to flow-sort naive CXCR3-negative and CXCR3-positive CD8+ T cells. An RNeasy Mini Kit was used to extract total RNA from the sorted cells. This receptor was obtained from a human donor in good health. Some clones in this sample may be carry-over from other donors' samples. Material for sequencing was naive CXCR3+ CD8+ T cells from blood. Per the publication, the cell subset or site label means: CD45RO-CCR7+CD27+CD95- naive CD8+ T cells expressing CXCR3 (TNR3+). The chain joins TRBV7-6 to TRBJ1-1. The CDR3 region reads CASSLATDTEAFF.